This T cell receptor (beta chain) was captured by sequencing in a study of blood T cell repertoires in COVID-19 (dated by TCRdb to the early 2020s). About the investigation overall: Collaborator samples came from the United States, Italy and Spain and covered acute and convalescent phases of COVID-19. Samples were obtained from the ongoing ImmuneRACE study (first 160 participants) and from 1,200 or so subjects provided by 6 global collaborators. Where available, HLA class I and class II types were obtained from metadata supplied by the sample provider rather than from assay-based typing. Deeply sampled blood TCRbeta repertoires from subjects exposed to, actively infected with, or recovered from COVID-19 were included in the dataset. The repertoires were made available in a free public database intended to serve as a resource for research on the immune response to SARS-CoV-2. The prospective study material was composed of cDNA or gDNA derived from T cells, B-cell-depleted T cells, or PBMCs. The sample metadata nearly always contained a de-identified subject ID, COVID-19 status, age in years and sex. What the authors observed across the whole study: The amount of clinical and demographic metadata varied by source and participant and was provided uncurated.

Spanning cysteine to phenylalanine, the CDR3 consists of 13 amino acids. Of all the DNA, just the CDR3 is kept, 39 bases in frame from base 1. For CDR1 and CDR2, the germline V gene (reference sequence) lists SGHNT and YYREEE. The trim is 2 bases for V and 10 bases for J, with a gap of 15 bases between the germline ends. Each collaborating institution followed its own protocols to collect whole blood in K2EDTA tubes. For TCRbeta analysis, collaborator samples were shipped as frozen whole blood, as isolated PBMCs, or as DNA extracted from either sample type. As concerns this clone: What this receptor recognizes is not known. Base qualities are not provided; no much larger clone lies one nucleotide away.

TCRbeta CDR3 regions were amplified from genomic DNA by means of the immunoSEQ Assay, a bias-controlled multiplex PCR. On the authors' methods: Nucleated cell counts per sample were estimated from amplification of reference gene primers within the assay. To quantify the absolute abundance of each unique TCRbeta CDR3 rearrangement, sequence reads were collapsed and filtered. For each sample, productive Simpson clonality was calculated by taking the square root of Simpson's diversity index across productive rearrangements. TCRdb limited this immuneACCESS table to in-frame rearrangements with V and J called. A share of clones is missing; checked studies link under half to unresolved V genes, and the rest is unexplained. V, J and clone size are taken as reported in that table, and D and trimming were inferred from the DNA itself. For this sample the table gives about 130,000 clones, of which around 85% were detected only once. The ten largest clones represent around 4.1% of the sample.

This receptor was obtained from a human donor in a cohort sampled during active COVID-19. The sequence links TRBV5-4 to TRBJ1-1; a tentative D match to TRBD1 spans 6 bases. The sequenced sample was peripheral blood. The CDR3: CASSFSGRTVAFF. The sequenced DNA is TGTGCCAGCAGCTTCTCCGGACGGACAGTAGCTTTCTTT.